What follows is one T cell receptor (beta chain) and its context. Its antigen is currently not known. The sample holds no much larger clone one base away, and base qualities are not on file. The entry originates in a study of T cell repertoires in cytomegalovirus infection (dated by TCRdb to about 2019). Broadly, across the study: Recently identified HLA-C-restricted CMV epitopes, whose presentation resists viral immunomodulation, were targeted by peptide stimulations together with well-studied HLA-B-restricted epitopes. The HLA type of each donor mattered for the analysis, because public TCR beta signatures pointed to carriage of CMV infection along with the matching HLA type.

The research as a whole found: The ex vivo response was dominated by HLA-C-restricted CMV-specific TCR beta clonotypes, and the single most frequent clonotype in two of eight donors was supplied by these HLA-C-restricted clonotypes. Carriers of CMV infection plus the relevant HLA type were discriminated by the cumulative frequency of public TCR beta family members in the study cohort and in an independent approximately 400-donor cohort.

TCRdb names Illumina HiSeq 1500 as the instrument used. TCRdb's own reprocessing of the public reads used fastp at Q25 and MiXCR and kept productive beta chains. For every CDR3 protein sequence, its rows merge into one entry that carries the most common genes and DNA. This sample comprises a few hundred thousand distinct CDR3 sequences, around two fifths of them detected only once. The leading ten clones occupy about 48% of the sample. Sample treatment or condition, as interpreted from the label and publication: in vitro stimulation with specific CMV peptide epitopes to enrich CMV-specific T cells. The sample consisted of cultured PBMCs, taken from culture after CMV antigen stimulation. The source is a human donor in good health (CMV status not recorded). Some clones in this sample may be carry-over from other donors' samples.

The bases read TGTGCCAGCAGTCAAACTAGCGGGGGAGTCAATGAGCAGTTCTTC. This sequence encodes CASSQTSGGVNEQFF. The receptor chain draws on TRBV5-4 and TRBJ2-1; the junction holds 11 bases that match TRBD2. The CDR3 covers 15 residues, taking in both the cysteine and the phenylalanine. Left in the record is the CDR3 DNA by itself, 45 bases read in frame from the first base. Relative to germline, V is missing 5 bases and J is missing 6 bases, with 7 bases of the junction outside any gene match. From a lookup of the germline V gene (reference sequence), CDR1 and CDR2 are SGHNT and YYREEE. The full variable domain, completed from the reference TRBV5-4 and TRBJ2-1 proteins outside the CDR3, reads ETGVTQSPTHLIKTRGQQVTLRCSSQSGHNTVSWYQQALGQGPQFIFQYYREEENGRGNFPPRFSGLQFPNYSSELNVNALELDDSALYLCASSQTSGGVNEQFFGPGTRLTVL.